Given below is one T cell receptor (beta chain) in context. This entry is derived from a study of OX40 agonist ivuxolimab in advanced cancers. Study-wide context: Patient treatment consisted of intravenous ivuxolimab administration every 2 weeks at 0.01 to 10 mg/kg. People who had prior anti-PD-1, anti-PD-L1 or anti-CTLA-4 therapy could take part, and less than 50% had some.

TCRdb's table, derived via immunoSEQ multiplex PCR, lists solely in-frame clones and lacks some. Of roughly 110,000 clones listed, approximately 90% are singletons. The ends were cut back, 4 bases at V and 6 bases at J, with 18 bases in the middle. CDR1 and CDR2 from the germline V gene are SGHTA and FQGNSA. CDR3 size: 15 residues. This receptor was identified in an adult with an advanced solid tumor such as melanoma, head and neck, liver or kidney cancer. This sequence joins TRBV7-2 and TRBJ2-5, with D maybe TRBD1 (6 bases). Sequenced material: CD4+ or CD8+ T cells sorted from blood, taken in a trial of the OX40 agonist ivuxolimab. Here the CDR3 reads CASSSPLQGWKTQYF. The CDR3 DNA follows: TGTGCCAGCAGCTCGCCCCTACAGGGCTGGAAGACCCAGTACTTC.